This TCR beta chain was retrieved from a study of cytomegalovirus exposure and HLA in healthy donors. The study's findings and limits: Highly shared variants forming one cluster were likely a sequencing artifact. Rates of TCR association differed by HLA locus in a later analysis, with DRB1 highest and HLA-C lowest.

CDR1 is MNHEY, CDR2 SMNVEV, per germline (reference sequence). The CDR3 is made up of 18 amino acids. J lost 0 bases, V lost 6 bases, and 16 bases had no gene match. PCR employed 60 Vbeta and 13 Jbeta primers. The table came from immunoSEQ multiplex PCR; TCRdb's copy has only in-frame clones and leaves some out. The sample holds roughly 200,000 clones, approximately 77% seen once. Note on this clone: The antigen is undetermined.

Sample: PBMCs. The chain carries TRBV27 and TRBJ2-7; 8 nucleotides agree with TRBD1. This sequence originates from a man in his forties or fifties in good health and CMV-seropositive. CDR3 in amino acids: CASSSYRGHRGASYEQYF. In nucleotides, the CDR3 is TGTGCCAGCAGCTCTTATCGAGGGCACAGGGGGGCCTCCTACGAGCAGTACTTC.